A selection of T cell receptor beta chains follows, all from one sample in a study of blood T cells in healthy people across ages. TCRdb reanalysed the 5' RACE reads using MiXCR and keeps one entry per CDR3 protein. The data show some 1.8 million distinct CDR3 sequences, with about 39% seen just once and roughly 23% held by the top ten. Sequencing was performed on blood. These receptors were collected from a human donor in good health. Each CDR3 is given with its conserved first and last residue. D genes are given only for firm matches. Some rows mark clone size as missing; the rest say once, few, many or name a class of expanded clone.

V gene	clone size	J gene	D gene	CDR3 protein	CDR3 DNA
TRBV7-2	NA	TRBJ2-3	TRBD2	CASSWGGGFTDTQYF	TGTGCCAGCAGCTGGGGGGGTGGCTTCACGGATACGCAGTATTTT
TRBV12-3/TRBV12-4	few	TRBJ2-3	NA	CASSFYEATDTQYF	TGTGCCAGCAGTTTTTATGAGGCAACAGATACGCAGTATTTT
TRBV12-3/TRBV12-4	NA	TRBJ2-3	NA	CASSFLWDTQYF	TGTGCCAGCAGTTTTTTGTGGGATACGCAGTATTTT
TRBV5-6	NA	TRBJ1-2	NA	CASSLARDLLYGYTF	TGTGCCAGCAGCTTGGCCAGGGATCTTCTCTATGGCTACACCTTC
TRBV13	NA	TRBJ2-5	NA	CASSLTIRETQYF	TGTGCCAGCAGCCTAACAATTCGGGAGACCCAGTACTTC
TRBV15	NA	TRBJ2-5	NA	CATSRDQSGNEQYF	TGTGCCACCAGCAGAGATCAATCGGGGAATGAGCAGTACTTC
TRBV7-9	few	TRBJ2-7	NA	CASSYADVNSYEQYF	TGTGCCAGCAGCTACGCCGATGTTAACTCCTACGAGCAGTACTTC
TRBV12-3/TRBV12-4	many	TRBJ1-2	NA	CASSLSKGGGYTF	TGTGCCAGCAGTTTATCAAAGGGCGGCGGCTACACCTTC
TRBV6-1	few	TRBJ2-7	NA	CASREAGQLDEQYF	TGTGCCAGCAGGGAAGCGGGACAGTTGGACGAGCAGTACTTC
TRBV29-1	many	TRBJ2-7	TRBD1	CSVGTGVSEQYF	TGCAGCGTGGGGACAGGGGTAAGCGAGCAGTACTTC
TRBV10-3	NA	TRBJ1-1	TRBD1	CAIRPTGGTTEAFF	TGTGCCATCAGGCCGACAGGGGGGACCACTGAAGCTTTCTTT
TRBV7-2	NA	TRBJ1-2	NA	CASSAGAAGTYGYTF	TGTGCCAGCAGTGCCGGGGCGGCAGGCACTTATGGCTACACCTTC
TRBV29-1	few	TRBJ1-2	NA	CSVEDVHGYTF	TGCAGCGTTGAAGACGTACATGGCTACACCTTC
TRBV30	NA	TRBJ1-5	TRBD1	CAWSAGTGDQPQHF	TGTGCCTGGAGCGCCGGGACAGGGGATCAGCCCCAGCATTTT
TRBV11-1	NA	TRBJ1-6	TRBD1	CASSSGQGIHSPLHF	TGTGCCAGCAGCTCGGGACAGGGGATCCATTCACCCCTCCACTTT
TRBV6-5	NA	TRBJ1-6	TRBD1	CASSYNRGGSPLHF	TGTGCCAGCAGTTACAACAGGGGCGGATCACCCCTCCACTTT
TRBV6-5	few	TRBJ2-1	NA	CASRYDRYNEQFF	TGTGCCAGCAGATATGACAGATACAATGAGCAGTTCTTC
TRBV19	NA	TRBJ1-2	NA	CASSTSWTNYGYTF	TGTGCCAGTAGTACCTCGTGGACGAACTATGGCTACACCTTC
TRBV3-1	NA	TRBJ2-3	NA	CASSQILLGTDTQYF	TGTGCCAGCAGCCAAATTCTTTTGGGCACAGATACGCAGTATTTT
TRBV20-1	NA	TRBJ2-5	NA	CSARDSGLLKETQYF	TGCAGTGCTAGAGATTCGGGACTGTTGAAAGAGACCCAGTACTTC
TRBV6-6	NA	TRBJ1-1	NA	CASSPPSSEAFF	TGTGCCAGCAGCCCCCCCAGCTCTGAAGCTTTCTTT
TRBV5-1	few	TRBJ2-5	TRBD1	CASSRLTGGEKETQYF	TGCGCCAGCAGCCGACTGACAGGGGGCGAAAAAGAGACCCAGTACTTC
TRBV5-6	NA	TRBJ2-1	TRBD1	CASSFRPQGQNEQFF	TGTGCCAGCAGCTTCCGACCACAGGGGCAAAATGAGCAGTTCTTC
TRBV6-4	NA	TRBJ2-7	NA	CASSVCYRVNYEQYF	TGTGCCAGCAGCGTGTGCTACCGGGTGAACTACGAGCAGTACTTC
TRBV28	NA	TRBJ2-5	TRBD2	CASIAGGNQETQYF	TGTGCCAGTATAGCGGGGGGGAATCAAGAGACCCAGTACTTC
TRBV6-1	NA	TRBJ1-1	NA	CASRATGSEAFF	TGTGCCAGCAGAGCGACAGGATCTGAAGCTTTCTTT
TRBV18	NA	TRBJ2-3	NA	CASSPPSTWEDTQYF	TGTGCCAGCTCACCACCGTCCACCTGGGAAGATACGCAGTATTTT
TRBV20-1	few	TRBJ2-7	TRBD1	CSAHNRQGDYEQYF	TGCAGTGCTCACAACCGGCAGGGGGACTACGAGCAGTACTTC
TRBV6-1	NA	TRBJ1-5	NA	CASNLLGTSGNQPQHF	TGTGCCAGCAACCTTCTGGGGACATCGGGGAATCAGCCCCAGCATTTT
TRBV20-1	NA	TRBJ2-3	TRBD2	CSARDYPDTQYF	TGCAGTGCTCGGGACTACCCAGATACGCAGTATTTT
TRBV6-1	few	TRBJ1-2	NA	CASSEAQGSYGYTF	TGTGCCAGCAGTGAAGCCCAGGGGAGCTATGGCTACACCTTC
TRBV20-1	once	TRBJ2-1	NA	CSATKTGTSYNEQFF	TGCAGTGCTACGAAAACAGGGACCTCCTACAATGAGCAGTTCTTC
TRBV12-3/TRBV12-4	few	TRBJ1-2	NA	CASSARTWGLGYTF	TGTGCCAGCAGCGCGAGGACGTGGGGGCTCGGCTACACCTTC
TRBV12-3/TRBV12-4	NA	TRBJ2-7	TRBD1	CASSSMTGLGFYEQYF	TGTGCCAGCAGTTCAATGACAGGGCTCGGATTCTACGAGCAGTACTTC
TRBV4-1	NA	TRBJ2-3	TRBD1	CASSLRTGSLPSTDTQYF	TGCGCCAGCAGCTTGCGGACAGGGTCACTACCTAGCACAGATACGCAGTATTTT
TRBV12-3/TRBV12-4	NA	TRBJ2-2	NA	CASSLGFWGTGELFF	TGTGCCAGCAGTTTAGGTTTTTGGGGCACCGGGGAGCTGTTTTTT
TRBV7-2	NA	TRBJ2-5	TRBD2	CASSLLAGVVQETQYF	TGTGCCAGCAGCTTACTAGCGGGGGTCGTCCAAGAGACCCAGTACTTC
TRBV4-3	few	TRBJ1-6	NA	CASSQEYVFNSPLHF	TGCGCCAGCAGCCAAGAGTATGTATTCAATTCACCCCTCCACTTT